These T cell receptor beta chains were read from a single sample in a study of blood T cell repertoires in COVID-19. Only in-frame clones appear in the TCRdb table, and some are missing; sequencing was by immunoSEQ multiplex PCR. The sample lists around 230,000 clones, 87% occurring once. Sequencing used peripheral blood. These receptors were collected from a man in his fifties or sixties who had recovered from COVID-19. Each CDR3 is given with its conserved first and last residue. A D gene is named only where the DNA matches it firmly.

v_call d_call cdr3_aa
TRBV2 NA CASSEGSSYEQYF
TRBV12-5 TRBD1 CASGSGGGNTGELFF
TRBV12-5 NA CASGAGLSYEQYF
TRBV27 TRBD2 CASSSNRIAGPYEQYF
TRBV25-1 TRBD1 CASSEYGTGDEQYF
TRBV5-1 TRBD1 CASSKGTGEGNTIYF
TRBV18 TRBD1 CASSPLASGSGTGETQYF
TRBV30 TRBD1 CAWSVGTGNEKLFF
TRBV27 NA CASSQNRFGGELFF
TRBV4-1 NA CASSRADRGYTF
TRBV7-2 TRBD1 CASSQGQVLGGAFF
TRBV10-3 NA CAISEGANNSPLHF
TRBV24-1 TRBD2 CATSKTSGGSSDTQYF
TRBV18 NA CASSPPKLGGTNYGYTF
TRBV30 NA CAWRWRDNSPLHF
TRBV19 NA CASSRWPSPDAFF
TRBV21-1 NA CASSKGPGKETQYF
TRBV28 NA CASSLMGRGTYGYTF
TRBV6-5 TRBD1 CASSSKAQGKMAQHF
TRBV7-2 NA CASSPGLITSSGELFF
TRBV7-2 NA CASSFEPLRPLHF
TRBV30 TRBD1 CAWSGRQGAYSVLTF
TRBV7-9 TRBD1 CASSPSDRAIYF
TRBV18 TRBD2 CASSRLRTSGGAGEQYF
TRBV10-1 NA CATPCSDYGYTF
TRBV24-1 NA CATSDSPRGSPLHF
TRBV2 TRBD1 CASRGTGWAYEQYF
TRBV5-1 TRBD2 CASSSPERGGTGELFF
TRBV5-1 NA CASSLPGVDTQYF
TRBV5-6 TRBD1 CASSYTGVGNTEAFF
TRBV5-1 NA CASSFRERGVTEAFF
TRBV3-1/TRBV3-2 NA CASSPGREQYF
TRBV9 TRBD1 CASSVEGAGGANVLTF
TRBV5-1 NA CASRPRTAGRVDTEAFF
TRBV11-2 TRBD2 CASSWLAGYTGELFF
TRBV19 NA CASSIAAGMNSPLHF
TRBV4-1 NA CASSTAGTLNEKLFF